This paragraph covers one TCR beta chain sequence. The source of the sample is a study of T cell changes during pregnancy in multiple sclerosis. Looked up from germline, CDR1 is LNHDA and CDR2 is SQIVND (reference sequence). Trimming stripped 0 bases from V and 14 bases from J, with 17 bases between. The CDR3 has 14 residues. Sequencing used immunoSEQ multiplex PCR; TCRdb keeps in-frame clones, though not all of them. The data contain some 89,000 clones, roughly 93% of them singletons. This TCR derives from a female donor with multiple sclerosis, enrolled in a pregnancy study. J is TRBJ2-1 and V is TRBV19; D is possibly TRBD2 (5 bases). Sequences were derived from peripheral blood, sampled in the third trimester of pregnancy. DNA for the CDR3: TGTGCCAGTAGTATAGATCTCGAGTCGGGGTGGGAGTTCTTC. Amino acid sequence: CASSIDLESGWEFF.